These T cell receptor beta chains were read from a single sample in a study of OX40 agonist ivuxolimab in advanced cancers. Clones were sequenced by immunoSEQ multiplex PCR, and TCRdb holds only the in-frame ones, with some missing. There are 55,000 to 75,000 clones in the sample; roughly 80% occur only once, and 4.5% to 5% lies in the top ten. Sequencing used CD4+ or CD8+ T cells sorted from blood, obtained in a trial of the OX40 agonist ivuxolimab. These receptor sequences come from an adult with an advanced solid tumor such as melanoma, head and neck, liver or kidney cancer. The CDR3 runs from the conserved cysteine through the conserved F or W. Fields, in order: clone size, V gene, J gene, D gene, CDR3 DNA, CDR3 protein. A D gene is named only where the DNA matches it firmly. Some rows mark clone size as missing; the rest say once, few, many or name a class of expanded clone.

size: NA
V: TRBV18
J: TRBJ1-1
D: NA
DNA: TGTGCCAGCTCACCACCGGGGAGGCTGAACACTGAAGCTTTCTTT
CDR3: CASSPPGRLNTEAFF

size: medium-sized
V: TRBV2
J: TRBJ1-1
D: NA
DNA: TGTGCCAGCATCCGCCGGACAGCTGAAGCTTTCTTT
CDR3: CASIRRTAEAFF

size: NA
V: TRBV6-1
J: TRBJ2-7
D: NA
DNA: TGTGCCAGCAGTAGCCGGGACGGCTTTTTATACGAGCAGTACTTC
CDR3: CASSSRDGFLYEQYF

size: NA
V: TRBV5-1
J: TRBJ1-1
D: NA
DNA: TGCGCCAGCAGCTTGGGGACCTCTGAAGCTTTCTTT
CDR3: CASSLGTSEAFF

size: NA
V: TRBV18
J: TRBJ2-7
D: TRBD2
DNA: TGTGCCAGCTCACCACCGGGAGGGGACGAGCAGTACTTC
CDR3: CASSPPGGDEQYF

size: NA
V: TRBV6-5
J: TRBJ2-5
D: TRBD2
DNA: TGTGCCAGCAGTTACTCGGACACTAGCGGACAAGAGACCCAGTACTTC
CDR3: CASSYSDTSGQETQYF

size: many
V: TRBV27
J: TRBJ2-6
D: NA
DNA: TGTGCCAGCGGAAGGGGTAGCGGGGCCAACGTCCTGACTTTC
CDR3: CASGRGSGANVLTF

size: NA
V: TRBV9
J: TRBJ2-1
D: NA
DNA: TGTGCCAGCAGCGGACAGTACTCCTACAATGAGCAGTTCTTC
CDR3: CASSGQYSYNEQFF

size: NA
V: TRBV5-4
J: TRBJ2-4
D: NA
DNA: TGTGCCAGCAGCCCCGCCCAGGGTGGCAAAAACATTCAGTACTTC
CDR3: CASSPAQGGKNIQYF

size: NA
V: TRBV6-6
J: TRBJ1-2
D: TRBD1
DNA: TGTGCCAGCAGTTCCCTCCCAGGGACAGATGGCTACACCTTC
CDR3: CASSSLPGTDGYTF

size: NA
V: TRBV7-9
J: TRBJ2-3
D: NA
DNA: TGTGCCAGCAGCTTATCAGCCACAGATACGCAGTATTTT
CDR3: CASSLSATDTQYF

size: NA
V: TRBV4-2
J: TRBJ2-1
D: TRBD2
DNA: TGTGCCAGCAGTCCCCAAGCGGGGAAGTTCAATGAGCAGTTCTTC
CDR3: CASSPQAGKFNEQFF

size: NA
V: TRBV6-6
J: TRBJ1-2
D: NA
DNA: TGTGCCAGCGTGGCTTTCCAGGGTTATGGCTATGGCTACACCTTC
CDR3: CASVAFQGYGYGYTF

size: NA
V: TRBV2
J: TRBJ1-4
D: NA
DNA: TGTGCCAGCAGTGAACAGATCCGGGATGAAAAACTGTTTTTT
CDR3: CASSEQIRDEKLFF

size: NA
V: TRBV10-3
J: TRBJ2-2
D: TRBD1
DNA: TGTGCCATCAGTGGACAGGGTCCCGGGGAGCTGTTTTTT
CDR3: CAISGQGPGELFF

size: few
V: TRBV7-9
J: TRBJ1-6
D: NA
DNA: TGTGCCAGCAGCTTAAAAGTGGGCTCACCCCTCCACTTT
CDR3: CASSLKVGSPLHF

size: NA
V: TRBV18
J: TRBJ2-5
D: NA
DNA: TGTGCCAGCTCACCAACAGTTCAAGAGACCCAGTACTTC
CDR3: CASSPTVQETQYF

size: NA
V: TRBV29-1
J: TRBJ2-3
D: TRBD2
DNA: TGCAGCGTTGTGGGGGGGAGGGGCGCAGATACGCAGTATTTT
CDR3: CSVVGGRGADTQYF

size: NA
V: TRBV7-9
J: TRBJ1-5
D: NA
DNA: TGTGCCAGCAGCTTAGGGAATAGCAATCAGCCCCAGCATTTT
CDR3: CASSLGNSNQPQHF

size: NA
V: TRBV5-1
J: TRBJ2-7
D: TRBD2
DNA: TGCGCCAGCAGCCCGGGACTAGCGGACTACGAGCAGTACTTC
CDR3: CASSPGLADYEQYF

size: NA
V: TRBV10-3
J: TRBJ1-5
D: NA
DNA: TGTGCCATCAGTGTCGACAGGTACAATCAGCCCCAGCATTTT
CDR3: CAISVDRYNQPQHF

size: NA
V: TRBV29-1
J: TRBJ2-7
D: NA
DNA: TGCAGCGTTGAATTTGGGGGTGGTGAGCAGTACTTC
CDR3: CSVEFGGGEQYF

size: NA
V: TRBV7-8
J: TRBJ1-1
D: TRBD1
DNA: TGTGCCAGCAGCTTAGTCCAGGGGGCAGTTGAAGCTTTCTTT
CDR3: CASSLVQGAVEAFF

size: NA
V: TRBV7-2
J: TRBJ2-1
D: NA
DNA: TGTGCCAGCAGCTGGGCACGACTTGGGGAGCAGTTCTTC
CDR3: CASSWARLGEQFF

size: NA
V: TRBV6-1
J: TRBJ1-1
D: NA
DNA: TGTGCCAGTAACGTTGGACACTTGAGGAACACTGAAGCTTTCTTT
CDR3: CASNVGHLRNTEAFF

size: few
V: TRBV2
J: TRBJ2-7
D: TRBD2
DNA: TGTGCCACTCAAAGGACTAGCTTC
CDR3: CATQRTSF

size: NA
V: TRBV19
J: TRBJ2-3
D: TRBD1
DNA: TGTGCCAGTATCGCCGGGACAGGGGCCCCAGATACGCAGTATTTT
CDR3: CASIAGTGAPDTQYF

size: NA
V: TRBV9
J: TRBJ1-1
D: NA
DNA: TGTGCCAGCAGCACGTCTTCCAGGGGCGGTATCACTGAAGCTTTCTTT
CDR3: CASSTSSRGGITEAFF

size: NA
V: TRBV6-1
J: TRBJ2-5
D: TRBD1
DNA: TGTGCCAGCAACAGGGGGCAAGAGACCCAGTACTTC
CDR3: CASNRGQETQYF

size: NA
V: TRBV4-1
J: TRBJ2-1
D: NA
DNA: TGCGCCAGCAGCTCCGATCGCACCGTCCTCAATGAGCAGTTCTTC
CDR3: CASSSDRTVLNEQFF

size: NA
V: TRBV7-2
J: TRBJ1-5
D: NA
DNA: TGTGCCAGCAGCTTAGATTCGGCCCCAGGGCCCCAGCATTTT
CDR3: CASSLDSAPGPQHF

size: NA
V: TRBV5-1
J: TRBJ1-4
D: NA
DNA: TGCGCCAGCAGTTACGGGACGGCTGAAAAACTGTTTTTT
CDR3: CASSYGTAEKLFF

size: NA
V: TRBV9
J: TRBJ2-5
D: TRBD1
DNA: TGTGCCAGCAGCGTATGGGACAGACAAGAGACCCAGTACTTC
CDR3: CASSVWDRQETQYF

size: NA
V: TRBV4-2
J: TRBJ1-2
D: NA
DNA: TGTGCCAGCAGCCAGGGGCAGGACGATGGCTACACCTTC
CDR3: CASSQGQDDGYTF

size: NA
V: TRBV5-1
J: TRBJ1-2
D: NA
DNA: TGCGCCAGCACCCTATTACAGGGTGCGGGCTACACCTTC
CDR3: CASTLLQGAGYTF

size: NA
V: TRBV5-1
J: TRBJ1-4
D: NA
DNA: TGCGCCAGCAGCGAGGGCAGGGTTGGCACTAATGAAAAACTGTTTTTT
CDR3: CASSEGRVGTNEKLFF

size: NA
V: TRBV28
J: TRBJ1-3
D: NA
DNA: TGTGCCAGCAGTCCTACCAGAGGGAGCGGAAACACCATATATTTT
CDR3: CASSPTRGSGNTIYF

size: NA
V: TRBV7-9
J: TRBJ2-5
D: TRBD1
DNA: TGTGCCAGCAGGTTAACCGGGACAGGGGGAGAGACCCAGTACTTC
CDR3: CASRLTGTGGETQYF

size: NA
V: TRBV12-1
J: TRBJ2-5
D: NA
DNA: TGTGCCAGCAGCTTTGAGGCCAGGGGTCGGGAAGAGACCCAGTACTTC
CDR3: CASSFEARGREETQYF

size: NA
V: TRBV5-1
J: TRBJ2-7
D: NA
DNA: TGCGCCAGCAGCTTGGTACTCGCAGGGACAAACGAGCAGTACTTC
CDR3: CASSLVLAGTNEQYF

size: NA
V: TRBV21-1
J: TRBJ2-7
D: NA
DNA: TGTGCCAGCAGCCAAATAGGACAGGGGGCGGTATACGAGCAGTACTTC
CDR3: CASSQIGQGAVYEQYF

size: NA
V: TRBV10-1
J: TRBJ2-5
D: NA
DNA: TGCGCCAGCAGCGGAGGGGAGACCCAGTACTTC
CDR3: CASSGGETQYF